What follows are 10 T cell receptor beta chains derived from one specimen sequenced in a study of vaccination and CD4 T cells after COVID-19. No antigen is known for these receptors. The Oncomine TCR Beta short-read assay generated sequence data from the DNA of cultured CD4+ T cells. TCRdb passed the PCR reads through MiXCR, listing each CDR3 protein once. The sample lists 20,000 or so distinct CDR3 sequences; under 30% were seen once. Treatment defined: approximately 9-day PBMC culture with coronavirus spike peptide pools or control peptides (ViraFEST assay). The sequenced material came from cultured CD4+ T cells from blood. These receptor sequences come from a human donor with COVID-19.

This clonotype rates as medium-sized (0.01 to 0.1%). The chain is built from TRBV27 and TRBJ1-6; 7 bases match TRBD1. The CDR3 covers 15 residues. Germline values: CDR1 MNHEY, CDR2 SMNVEV (reference sequence). With V trimmed by 4 bases and J by 5 bases, 5 bases remained unmatched. CDR3 DNA: TGTGCCAGCAGTTCCGGGGACAGTGATAATTCACCCCTCCACTTT. Translated, it gives CASSSGDSDNSPLHF.

The rearrangement joins TRBV20-1 to TRBJ1-6, with 7 bases lining up with TRBD1. V was pared by 3 bases and J by 9 bases, with 5 bases of the junction left unmatched. This CDR3 has 13 amino acids. Germline loops: CDR1 DFQATT, CDR2 SNEGSKA (reference sequence). Written as DNA, the CDR3 is TGCAGTGCTAGGGGGACAGTTATTTCACCCCTCCACTTT. Amino acids: CSARGTVISPLHF.

The chain uses TRBV27 and TRBJ1-1, with 8 nucleotides matching TRBD1. Germline CDR1 reads MNHEY; CDR2 reads SMNVEV (reference sequence). V lost 5 bases to trimming and J lost 4 bases; unmatched junction nucleotides: 9. This CDR3 has 15 amino acids. DNA of the CDR3: TGTGCCAGCAGTAGAACAGGGGGAACCAGCACTGAAGCTTTCTTT. Residues: CASSRTGGTSTEAFF.

The chain couples TRBV27 to TRBJ2-4; D may be TRBD2 (6 bases). Deletions cut 8 bases from V and 2 bases from J, with 13 bases between. The CDR3 is made up of 14 amino acids. Germline V gives CDR1 MNHEY, CDR2 SMNVEV (reference sequence). Here the CDR3 reads CASWGRGTKNIQYF. The CDR3 DNA sequence: TGTGCCAGCTGGGGCCGGGGGACCAAAAACATTCAGTACTTC.

The CDR3, as DNA: TGTGCCAGTTCACCGCGCAGTGCGGGGACTAGCACAGATACGCAGTATTTT. It yields the protein CASSPRSAGTSTDTQYF. The chain carries TRBV6-1 and TRBJ2-3; TRBD2 might be the D (6 bases). The V gene's germline CDR1 is MNHNS and CDR2 SASEGT. The V and J ends lost 9 bases and 0 bases respectively, with 22 bases between them. The CDR3 covers 17 residues.

The chain employs TRBV15 and TRBJ2-1; D might be TRBD2 (7 bases). The V gene lost 0 bases and the J gene lost 7 bases, with 16 bases spanning the gap. The CDR3 sequence is 16 residues long. Germline CDR1 is LNHNV and CDR2 is YYDKDF (reference sequence). CDR3 coding DNA: TGTGCCACCAGCAGAGATAGGGGGGGCGGTCGTAATGAGCAGTTCTTC. This sequence encodes CATSRDRGGGRNEQFF.

The chain links TRBV5-1 to TRBJ2-1; 7 bases are a match to TRBD2. The V and J ends lost 0 bases and 10 bases, in that order; junction bases with no gene match: 1. Germline CDR1 reads SGHRS; CDR2 reads YFSETQ. This CDR3 comprises 12 residues. The DNA for the CDR3 is TGCGCCAGCAGCTTGGCGCGGGGGGAGCAGTTCTTC. It translates to CASSLARGEQFF.

The chain carries TRBV6-1 and TRBJ2-2; maybe TRBD1 (5 bases). CDR1 MNHNS and CDR2 SASEGT come from the germline V gene. The CDR3 spans 16 residues. With 7 bases removed from V and 4 bases from J, the gap between germline ends came to 19 bases. The CDR3 DNA reads TGTGCCAGCACTTCCCCAGACAGAACTTTCACCGGGGAGCTGTTTTTT. Translated: CASTSPDRTFTGELFF.

This clonotype has only a few counts. This chain links TRBV11-1 with TRBJ2-6; no clear D gene. CDR3 length equals 16 residues. The germline V and J ends were trimmed by 4 bases and 0 bases, with 10 bases remaining between them. Germline V gene sequence: CDR1 SGHAT, CDR2 FQDESV (reference sequence). The CDR3 DNA reads as TGTGCCAGCAGCTCCAGTTCCAGCTCTGGGGCCAACGTCCTGACTTTC. Translation: CASSSSSSSGANVLTF.

CDR3 sequence (DNA): TGTGCCAGCAGCGAGGACAGGGGTATGGCGTACGAGCAGTACTTC. Protein: CASSEDRGMAYEQYF. This rearrangement joins TRBV4-2 to TRBJ2-7; 9 bases line up with TRBD1. With 5 bases clipped from V and 4 bases from J, the junction kept 9 bases outside the gene matches. CDR3 size: 15 residues. The V gene's germline CDR1 is LGHNA and CDR2 YNFKEQ.